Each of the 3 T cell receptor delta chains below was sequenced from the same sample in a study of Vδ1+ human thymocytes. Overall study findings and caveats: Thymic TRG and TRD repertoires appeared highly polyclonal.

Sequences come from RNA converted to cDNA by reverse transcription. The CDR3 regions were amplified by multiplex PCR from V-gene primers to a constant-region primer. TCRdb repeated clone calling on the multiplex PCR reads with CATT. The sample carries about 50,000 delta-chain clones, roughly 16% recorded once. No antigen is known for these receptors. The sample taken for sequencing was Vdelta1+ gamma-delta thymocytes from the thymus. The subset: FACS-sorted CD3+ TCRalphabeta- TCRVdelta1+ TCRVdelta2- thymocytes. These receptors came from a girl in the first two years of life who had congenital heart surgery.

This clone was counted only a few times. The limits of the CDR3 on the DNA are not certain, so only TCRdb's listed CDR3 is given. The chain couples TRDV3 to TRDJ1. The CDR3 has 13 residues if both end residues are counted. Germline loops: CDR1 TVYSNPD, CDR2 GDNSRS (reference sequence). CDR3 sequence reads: CALWEGRGDKLIF.

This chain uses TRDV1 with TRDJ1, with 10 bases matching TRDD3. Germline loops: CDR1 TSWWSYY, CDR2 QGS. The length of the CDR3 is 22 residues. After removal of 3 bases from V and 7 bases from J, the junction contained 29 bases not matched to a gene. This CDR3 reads CALGDPCSPTLSGRGIRGKLIF. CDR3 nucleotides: TGTGCTCTTGGGGACCCTTGCTCTCCTACCCTTAGTGGCCGGGGGATACGGGGTAAACTCATCTTT.

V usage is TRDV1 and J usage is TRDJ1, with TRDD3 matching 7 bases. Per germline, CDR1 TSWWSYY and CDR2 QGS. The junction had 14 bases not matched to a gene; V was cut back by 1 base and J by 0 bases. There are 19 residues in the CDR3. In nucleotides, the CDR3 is TGTGCTCTTGGGGAACGTATATCCGGCGCTGGGGGGTACACCGATAAACTCATCTTT. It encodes CALGERISGAGGYTDKLIF.